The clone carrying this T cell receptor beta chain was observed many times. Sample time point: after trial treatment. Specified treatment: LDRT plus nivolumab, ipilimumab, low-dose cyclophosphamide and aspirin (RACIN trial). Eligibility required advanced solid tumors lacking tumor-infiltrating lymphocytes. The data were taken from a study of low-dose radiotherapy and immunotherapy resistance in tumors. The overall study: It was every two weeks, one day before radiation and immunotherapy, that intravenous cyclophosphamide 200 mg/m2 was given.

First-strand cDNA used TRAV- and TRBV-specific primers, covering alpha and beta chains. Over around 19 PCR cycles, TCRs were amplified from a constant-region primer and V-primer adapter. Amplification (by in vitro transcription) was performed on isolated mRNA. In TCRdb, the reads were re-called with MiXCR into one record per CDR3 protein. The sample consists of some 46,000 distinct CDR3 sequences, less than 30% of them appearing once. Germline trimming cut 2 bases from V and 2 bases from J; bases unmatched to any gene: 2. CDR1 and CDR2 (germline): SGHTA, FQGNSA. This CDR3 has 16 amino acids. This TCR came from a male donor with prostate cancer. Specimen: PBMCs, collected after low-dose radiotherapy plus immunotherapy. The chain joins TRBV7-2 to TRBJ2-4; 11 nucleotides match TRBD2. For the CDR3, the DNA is TGTGCCAGCAGCTTAAGACTAGCGGGACCCAAAAACATTCAGTACTTC. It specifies CASSLRLAGPKNIQYF.